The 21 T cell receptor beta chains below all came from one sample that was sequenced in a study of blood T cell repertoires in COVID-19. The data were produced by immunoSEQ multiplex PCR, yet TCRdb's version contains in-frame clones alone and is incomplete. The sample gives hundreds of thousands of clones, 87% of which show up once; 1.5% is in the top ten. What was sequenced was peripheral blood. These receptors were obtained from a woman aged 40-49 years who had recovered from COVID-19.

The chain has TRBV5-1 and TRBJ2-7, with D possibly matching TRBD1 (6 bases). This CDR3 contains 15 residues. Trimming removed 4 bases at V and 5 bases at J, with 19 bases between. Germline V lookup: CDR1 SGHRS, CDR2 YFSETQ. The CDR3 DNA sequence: TGCGCCAGCAGCCCGAACACAGGGATGGTCAACGAGCAGTACTTC. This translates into CASSPNTGMVNEQYF. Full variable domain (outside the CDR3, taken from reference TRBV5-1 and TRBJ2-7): KAGVTQTPRYLIKTRGQQVTLSCSPISGHRSVSWYQQTPGQGLQFLFEYFSETQRNKGNFPGRFSGRQFSNSRSEMNVSTLELGDSALYLCASSPNTGMVNEQYFGPGTRLTVT.

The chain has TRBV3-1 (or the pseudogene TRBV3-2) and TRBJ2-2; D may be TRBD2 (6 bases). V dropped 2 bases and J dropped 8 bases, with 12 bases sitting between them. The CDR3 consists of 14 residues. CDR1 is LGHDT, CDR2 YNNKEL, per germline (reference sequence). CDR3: CASSQMGEAGELFF. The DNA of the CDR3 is TGTGCCAGCAGCCAAATGGGGGAGGCAGGGGAGCTGTTTTTT.

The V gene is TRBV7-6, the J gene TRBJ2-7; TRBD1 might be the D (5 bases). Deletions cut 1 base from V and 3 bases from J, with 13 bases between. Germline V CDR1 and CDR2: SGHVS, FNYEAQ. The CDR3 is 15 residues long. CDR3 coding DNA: TGTGCCAGCAGCTTAGAATCCCAGGGTAACTACGAGCAGTACTTC. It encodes CASSLESQGNYEQYF.

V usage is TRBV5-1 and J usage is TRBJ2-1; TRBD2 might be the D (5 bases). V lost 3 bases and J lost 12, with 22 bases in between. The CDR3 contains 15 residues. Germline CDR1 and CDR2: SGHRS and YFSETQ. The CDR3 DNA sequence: TGCGCCAGCAGCTCCGAGTACTCGATCTTAGGGAGGCAGTTCTTC. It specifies CASSSEYSILGRQFF.

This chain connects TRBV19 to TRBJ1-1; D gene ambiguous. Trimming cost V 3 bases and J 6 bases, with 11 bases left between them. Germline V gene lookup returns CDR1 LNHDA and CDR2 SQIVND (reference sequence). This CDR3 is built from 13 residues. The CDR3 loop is CASSIVLEAEAFF. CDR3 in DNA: TGTGCCAGTAGTATCGTTCTTGAGGCTGAAGCTTTCTTT.

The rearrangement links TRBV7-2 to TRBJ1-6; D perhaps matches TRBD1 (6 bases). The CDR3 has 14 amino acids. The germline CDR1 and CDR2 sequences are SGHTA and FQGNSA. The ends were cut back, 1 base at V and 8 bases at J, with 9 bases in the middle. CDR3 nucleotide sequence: TGTGCCAGCAGCTTAGACAGGGTGTATTCACCCCTCCACTTT. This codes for CASSLDRVYSPLHF.

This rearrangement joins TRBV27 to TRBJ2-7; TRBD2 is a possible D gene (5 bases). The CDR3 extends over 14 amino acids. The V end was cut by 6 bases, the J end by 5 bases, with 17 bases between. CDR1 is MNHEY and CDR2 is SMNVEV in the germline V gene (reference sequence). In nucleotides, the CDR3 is TGTGCCAGCAGCCAGATGGCTCCGGGGAACGAGCAGTACTTC. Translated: CASSQMAPGNEQYF.

The CDR3 reads CASSVGRDRVVTGELFF. CDR3 bases: TGTGCCAGCAGCGTAGGTCGAGACAGGGTAGTCACCGGGGAGCTGTTTTTT. V gene TRBV9 combines with J gene TRBJ2-2, with TRBD1 identical over 7 bases. Germline V CDR1 and CDR2: SGDLS, YYNGEE. Trimming took 0 bases from V and 4 from J; bases not matched to a gene: 9. The CDR3 loop spans 17 amino acids.

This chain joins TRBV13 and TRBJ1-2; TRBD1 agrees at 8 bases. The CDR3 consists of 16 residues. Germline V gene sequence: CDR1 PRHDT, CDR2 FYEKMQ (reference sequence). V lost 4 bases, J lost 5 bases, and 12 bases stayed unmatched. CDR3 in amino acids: CASSSPPGGAWYGYTF. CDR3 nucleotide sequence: TGTGCCAGCAGCTCCCCCCCAGGGGGCGCTTGGTATGGCTACACCTTC.

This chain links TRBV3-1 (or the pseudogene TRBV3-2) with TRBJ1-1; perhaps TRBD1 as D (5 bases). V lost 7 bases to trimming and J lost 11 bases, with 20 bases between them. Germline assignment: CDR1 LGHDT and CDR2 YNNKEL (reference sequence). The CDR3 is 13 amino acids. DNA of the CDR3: TGTGCCAGCACCCTCCAGGGTGGAGTTGCGGCTTTCTTT. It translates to CASTLQGGVAAFF.

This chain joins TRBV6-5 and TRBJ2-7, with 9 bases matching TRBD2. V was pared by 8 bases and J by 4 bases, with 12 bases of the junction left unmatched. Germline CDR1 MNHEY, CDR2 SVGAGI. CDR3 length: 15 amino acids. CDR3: CASWRAGGSLYEQYF. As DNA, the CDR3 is TGTGCCAGCTGGAGAGCGGGGGGCTCCCTTTACGAGCAGTACTTC.

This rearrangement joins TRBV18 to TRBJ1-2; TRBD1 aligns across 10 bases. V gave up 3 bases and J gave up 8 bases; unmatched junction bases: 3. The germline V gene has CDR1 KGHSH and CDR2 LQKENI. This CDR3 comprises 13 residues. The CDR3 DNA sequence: TGTGCCAGCTCACCCGGGACAGGGGAGGGCTACACCTTC. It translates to CASSPGTGEGYTF.

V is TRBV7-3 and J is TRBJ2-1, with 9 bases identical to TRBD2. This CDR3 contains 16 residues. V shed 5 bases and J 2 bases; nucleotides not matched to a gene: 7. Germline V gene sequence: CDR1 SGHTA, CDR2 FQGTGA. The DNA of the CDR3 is TGTGCCAGCAGCCGTTTAGCGGGGGAGACCTACAATGAGCAGTTCTTC. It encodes CASSRLAGETYNEQFF.

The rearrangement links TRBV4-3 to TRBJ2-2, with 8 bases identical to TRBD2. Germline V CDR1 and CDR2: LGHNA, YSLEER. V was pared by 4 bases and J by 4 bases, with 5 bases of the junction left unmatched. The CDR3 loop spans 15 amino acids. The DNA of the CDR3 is TGCGCCAGCAGCCCTCGGGGGGGAGGCACCGGGGAGCTGTTTTTT. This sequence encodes CASSPRGGGTGELFF.

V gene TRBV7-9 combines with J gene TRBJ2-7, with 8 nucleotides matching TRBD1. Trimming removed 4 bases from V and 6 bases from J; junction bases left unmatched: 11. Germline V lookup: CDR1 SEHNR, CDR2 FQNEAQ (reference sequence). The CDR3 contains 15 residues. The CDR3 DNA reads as TGTGCCAGCAGCTCCGACAGGGGTAGTTGGGGCGAGCAGTACTTC. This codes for CASSSDRGSWGEQYF. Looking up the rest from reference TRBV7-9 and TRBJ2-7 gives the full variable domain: DTGVSQNPRHKITKRGQNVTFRCDPISEHNRLYWYRQTLGQGPEFLTYFQNEAQLEKSRLLSDRFSAERPKGSFSTLEIQRTEQGDSAMYLCASSSDRGSWGEQYFGPGTRLTVT.

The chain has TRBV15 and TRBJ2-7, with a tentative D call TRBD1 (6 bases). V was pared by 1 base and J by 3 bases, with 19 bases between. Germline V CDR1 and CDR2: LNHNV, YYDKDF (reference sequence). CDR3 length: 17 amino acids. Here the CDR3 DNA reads TGTGCCACCAGCAGAGTTTGGCAACAGGGCCTCCACTACGAGCAGTACTTC. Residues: CATSRVWQQGLHYEQYF. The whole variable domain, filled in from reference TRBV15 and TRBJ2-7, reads DAMVIQNPRYQVTQFGKPVTLSCSQTLNHNVMYWYQQKSSQAPKLLFHYYDKDFNNEADTPDNFQSRRPNTSFCFLDIRSPGLGDTAMYLCATSRVWQQGLHYEQYFGPGTRLTVT.

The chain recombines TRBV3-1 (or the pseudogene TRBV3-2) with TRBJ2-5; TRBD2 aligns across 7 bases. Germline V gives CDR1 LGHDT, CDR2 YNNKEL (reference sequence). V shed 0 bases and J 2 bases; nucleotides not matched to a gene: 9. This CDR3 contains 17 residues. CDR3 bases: TGTGCCAGCAGCCAAGAGGTCAGCGGGGACTTACAAGAGACCCAGTACTTC. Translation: CASSQEVSGDLQETQYF.

The CDR3 is CASSLPRLAGGSSTDTQYF. CDR3 DNA sequence: TGTGCCAGCAGCTTACCTCGACTAGCGGGGGGCTCTAGCACAGATACGCAGTATTTT. V is TRBV7-9 and J is TRBJ2-3; 13 nucleotides align to TRBD2. The V gene's germline CDR1 is SEHNR and CDR2 FQNEAQ (reference sequence). With 2 bases clipped from V and 0 bases from J, the junction kept 8 bases outside the gene matches. The CDR3 has 19 residues.

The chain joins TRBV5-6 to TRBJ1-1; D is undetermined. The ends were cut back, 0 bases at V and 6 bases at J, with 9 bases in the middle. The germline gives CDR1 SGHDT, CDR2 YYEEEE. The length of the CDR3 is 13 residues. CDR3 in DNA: TGTGCCAGCAGCTTGGGCGGAGAGGCTGAAGCTTTCTTT. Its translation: CASSLGGEAEAFF. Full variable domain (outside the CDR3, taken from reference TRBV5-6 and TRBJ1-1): DAGVTQSPTHLIKTRGQQVTLRCSPKSGHDTVSWYQQALGQGPQFIFQYYEEEERQRGNFPDRFSGHQFPNYSSELNVNALLLGDSALYLCASSLGGEAEAFFGQGTRLTVV.

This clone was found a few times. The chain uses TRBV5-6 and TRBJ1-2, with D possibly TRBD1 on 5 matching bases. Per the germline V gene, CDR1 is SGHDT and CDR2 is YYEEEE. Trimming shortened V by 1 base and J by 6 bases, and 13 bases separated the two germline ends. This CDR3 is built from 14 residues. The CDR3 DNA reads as TGTGCCAGCAGCTTGTTGGGGCGACCGGATGGCTACACCTTC. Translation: CASSLLGRPDGYTF.

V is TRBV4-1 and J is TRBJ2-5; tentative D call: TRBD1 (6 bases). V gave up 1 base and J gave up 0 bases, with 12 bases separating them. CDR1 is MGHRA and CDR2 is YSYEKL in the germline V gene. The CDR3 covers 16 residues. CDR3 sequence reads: CASSQAQGKYQETQYF. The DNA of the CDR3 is TGCGCCAGCAGCCAAGCCCAGGGGAAGTACCAAGAGACCCAGTACTTC.